Detailed here is one T cell receptor (beta chain). Original handling: Amplification from reference gene primers served as the basis for estimated nucleated cell counts. Measured with immunoSEQ multiplex PCR; TCRdb has only the in-frame clones, and not every one. V and J calls and clone size come straight from that table; D and trimming were deduced from the DNA. The sample carries 110,000 to 150,000 clones, more than 80% recorded once. The source of the sample is a study of blood T cell repertoires in COVID-19. Across the study: Samples of COVID-19 (acute and convalescent) were obtained from the United States, Italy and Spain. PBMCs, B-cell-depleted T cells, or T cells were the source of the cDNA or gDNA that made up the material.

Trimming at V came to 3 bases and at J to 7 bases, leaving 7 bases not matched to a gene. Germline assignment: CDR1 KGHSH and CDR2 LQKENI. This CDR3 is 15 amino acids long. The sequencing sample was made of peripheral blood. This sequence joins TRBV18 and TRBJ2-1; 9 bases align to TRBD2. This TCR derives from a woman in her fifties or sixties with active COVID-19. The DNA for the CDR3 is TGTGCCAGCTCACCTAGCGGGAGTCGAGGGAATGAGCAGTTCTTC. Its protein is CASSPSGSRGNEQFF. Looking up the rest from reference TRBV18 and TRBJ2-1 gives the full variable domain: NAGVMQNPRHLVRRRGQEARLRCSPMKGHSHVYWYRQLPEEGLKFMVYLQKENIIDESGMPKERFSAEFPKEGPSILRIQQVVRGDSAAYFCASSPSGSRGNEQFFGPGTRLTVL.